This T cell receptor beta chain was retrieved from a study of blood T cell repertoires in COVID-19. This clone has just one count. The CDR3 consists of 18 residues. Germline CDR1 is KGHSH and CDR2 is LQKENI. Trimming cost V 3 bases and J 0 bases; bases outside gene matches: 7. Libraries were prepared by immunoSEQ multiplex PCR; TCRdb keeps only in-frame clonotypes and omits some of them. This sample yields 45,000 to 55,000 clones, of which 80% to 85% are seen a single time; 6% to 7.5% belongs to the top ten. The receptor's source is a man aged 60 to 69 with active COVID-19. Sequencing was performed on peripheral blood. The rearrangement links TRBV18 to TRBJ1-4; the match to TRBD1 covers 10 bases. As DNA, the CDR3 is TGTGCCAGCTCACCGCAGGACAGGGGGTCTGCAACTAATGAAAAACTGTTTTTT. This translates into CASSPQDRGSATNEKLFF.